Listed below are T cell receptor beta chains from one sample, sequenced in a study of breast tumors, draining lymph nodes, adjacent tissues. TCRdb independently ran MiXCR on the multiplex PCR reads; one entry per CDR3 protein. In the table there are 250,000 or so distinct CDR3 sequences, around 31% of which are singletons. Specimen: axillary lymph node tissue. These receptors all come from a female donor with breast cancer. Some clones in this sample may be carry-over from other donors' samples. The CDR3 runs from the conserved cysteine through the conserved F or W. A D gene is named only where the DNA matches it firmly. Clone size is given for some rows only: seen once, a few or many times, or a class if the clone is expanded.

J gene,D gene,clone size,CDR3 length,V gene,CDR3 DNA,CDR3 protein
TRBJ1-1,NA,NA,12,TRBV27,TGTGCCAGCTGGGACTCTGACACTGAAGCTTTCTTT,CASWDSDTEAFF
TRBJ1-4,NA,many,15,TRBV7-9,TGTGCCAGCAGCCCACAGCTCGGAGGATATGAAAAACTGTTTTTT,CASSPQLGGYEKLFF
TRBJ1-5,NA,many,15,TRBV19,TGTGCCAGTAGTATAGGGGACACCTATAATCAGCCCCAGCATTTT,CASSIGDTYNQPQHF
TRBJ1-5,NA,many,15,TRBV10-2,TGCGCCAGCAGTGAGCGGCAGGGGAGGGATCAGCCCCAGCATTTT,CASSERQGRDQPQHF
TRBJ2-5,TRBD2,few,13,TRBV5-1,TGCGCCAGCAGCATTACTAGCGGGAGGGCCCAGTACTTC,CASSITSGRAQYF
TRBJ2-2,NA,many,14,TRBV6-4,TGTGCCAGCAGTGACTCGAGGCACACCGGGGAGCTGTTTTTT,CASSDSRHTGELFF
TRBJ1-6,NA,NA,18,TRBV6-5,TGTGCCAGCAGTCACTCGACGCCAGCGAGCTCCTATAATTCACCCCTCCACTTT,CASSHSTPASSYNSPLHF
TRBJ1-2,NA,NA,15,TRBV20-1,TGCAGTGCTAGGGGACTAGCGGGAGGCGCGTATGGCTACACCTTC,CSARGLAGGAYGYTF
TRBJ2-5,TRBD1,many,14,TRBV9,TGTGCCAGCAGCGCCGGGACAGCTAAAGAGACCCAGTACTTC,CASSAGTAKETQYF
TRBJ2-7,NA,NA,11,TRBV6-2/TRBV6-3,TGTGCCAGCAGTTACCCAGAGGAGCAGTACTTC,CASSYPEEQYF
TRBJ2-1,NA,NA,11,TRBV12-5,TGTGCTAGTGGTTTCGGTGGAGGGGAGTTCTTC,CASGFGGGEFF
TRBJ2-7,NA,once,14,TRBV7-9,TGTGCCAGCAGCTCGGCCAGGGTTGCCTACGAGCAGTACTTC,CASSSARVAYEQYF
TRBJ2-5,NA,many,13,TRBV6-5,TGTGCCAGCAGTTACTCGGGAAAAGAGACCCAGTACTTC,CASSYSGKETQYF
TRBJ1-6,NA,many,15,TRBV30,TGTGCCTACACTGACAGACGCTCCTATAATTCACCCCTCCACTTT,CAYTDRRSYNSPLHF
TRBJ1-5,NA,NA,14,TRBV6-6,TGTGCCAGCAGTTACGGCTCAGCTAATCAGCCCCAGCATTTT,CASSYGSANQPQHF
TRBJ1-4,TRBD1,NA,17,TRBV19,TGTGCCAGTAGTTCTCTGGGACAGGGGACGGCCCTTGAAAAACTGTTTTTT,CASSSLGQGTALEKLFF
TRBJ2-2,NA,many,15,TRBV2,TGTGCCAGCAGATTCACTAGCACAGACACCGGGGAGCTGTTTTTT,CASRFTSTDTGELFF
TRBJ2-5,NA,NA,15,TRBV3-1,TGTGCCAGCATGGTCAGGGTAGCAATAAAAGAGACCCAGTACTTC,CASMVRVAIKETQYF
TRBJ2-1,NA,NA,15,TRBV2,TGTGCCAGCAGTGCTAGGAAGGTACTGTACAATGAGCAGTTCTTC,CASSARKVLYNEQFF
TRBJ1-1,NA,NA,13,TRBV10-3,TGTGCCACCGGGGGGACCTCGAACACTGAAGCTTTCTTT,CATGGTSNTEAFF
TRBJ1-4,TRBD1,many,13,TRBV5-8,TGTGCCAGCAGCGGGGGGACAGATGAAAAACTGTTTTTT,CASSGGTDEKLFF
TRBJ1-4,NA,many,12,TRBV30,TGTGCCTGTGGCAGGGGCCGTGAAAAACTGTTTTTT,CACGRGREKLFF
TRBJ1-4,NA,many,12,TRBV28,TGTGCCACCTTAGGGTCACGGGAAAAACTGTTTTTT,CATLGSREKLFF
TRBJ2-7,NA,many,14,TRBV4-3,TGCGCCAGCAGCCAAGATACCGAGGTGAGGGAGCAGTACTTC,CASSQDTEVREQYF
TRBJ2-3,NA,many,13,TRBV20-1,TGCAGTGCTAGCCCCCCGGGGGACTCCCTTAAGTATTTT,CSASPPGDSLKYF
TRBJ1-2,NA,NA,12,TRBV10-1,TGCGCCAGCAGTGAAGGGACCTATGGCTACACCTTC,CASSEGTYGYTF
TRBJ1-4,NA,NA,13,TRBV10-3,TGTGCCATCCGGCGCTCCCTTAATGAAAAACTGTTTTTT,CAIRRSLNEKLFF
TRBJ2-3,NA,NA,15,TRBV20-1,TGCAGTGCTAGAGACCCTTCCCGTCCGGGGTTTACGCAGTATTTT,CSARDPSRPGFTQYF
TRBJ2-2,NA,many,14,TRBV11-2,TGTGCCAGCAGGAAGTATGGGGGCACCGGGGAGCTGTTTTTT,CASRKYGGTGELFF
TRBJ2-4,NA,few,15,TRBV12-3/TRBV12-4,TGTGCCAGCAGTTTTCTCGGCAGAGCCAAAAACATTCAGTACTTC,CASSFLGRAKNIQYF
TRBJ2-1,NA,NA,14,TRBV2,TGTGTTAGCAGTGAAGCGCTTCGGGGACATGAGCAGTTCTTC,CVSSEALRGHEQFF
TRBJ2-2,NA,NA,14,TRBV20-1,TGCAGTGCTAGAGTAGGGATTGGCACCGGGGAGCTGTTTTTT,CSARVGIGTGELFF
TRBJ2-7,NA,many,12,TRBV30,TGTGCCTGGAGACAGGGAACCTACGAGCAGTACTTC,CAWRQGTYEQYF
TRBJ2-7,NA,many,17,TRBV7-9,TGTGCCAGCAGCTTAGATGCAGGGATGGTCTACACTAGCGAGCAGTACTTC,CASSLDAGMVYTSEQYF
TRBJ2-6,NA,NA,16,TRBV9,TGTGCCAGCAGCGTAGACCGGGAGTCTGGGGCCAACGCCCTGACTTTC,CASSVDRESGANALTF
TRBJ2-7,TRBD1,many,14,TRBV7-8,TGTGCCAGCAGTTATAACAGGGGCGACTACGAGCAGTACTTC,CASSYNRGDYEQYF
TRBJ1-5,NA,many,16,TRBV6-1,TGTGCCAGCAGTGAATCTGTGGCGACAGGTAATCAGCCCCAGCATTTT,CASSESVATGNQPQHF
TRBJ1-4,NA,NA,14,TRBV24-1,TGTGCCACCAGGCAGGCGGCAACTAATGAAAAACTGTTTTTT,CATRQAATNEKLFF
TRBJ2-5,TRBD2,once,18,TRBV28,TGTGCCAGCAGTCCTGGACTAGCGGGAGGGCGACGGTTAGGGACCCAGTACTTC,CASSPGLAGGRRLGTQYF
TRBJ2-3,TRBD2,many,21,TRBV12-3/TRBV12-4,TGTGCCAGCAGCCGTTACCCCCCGATAACCGGTTGGCGGGAGGACACAGATACGCAGTATTTT,CASSRYPPITGWREDTDTQYF
TRBJ2-6,NA,many,17,TRBV7-2,TGTGCCAGCAGTCCAACAGAGTTCCTCTCTGGGGCCAACGTCCTGACTTTC,CASSPTEFLSGANVLTF
TRBJ1-4,NA,NA,14,TRBV7-2,TGTGCCAGCAGCAGGACGGGGGGAGTCGAAAAACTGTTTTTT,CASSRTGGVEKLFF
TRBJ2-5,NA,many,14,TRBV5-1,TGCGCCAGCAGCTCACTCGACTGGCAAGAGACCCAGTACTTC,CASSSLDWQETQYF
TRBJ2-2,NA,few,16,TRBV20-1,TGCAGTGCCCTAGAGGGGGCGGGAAGATCCACCGGGGAGCTGTTTTTT,CSALEGAGRSTGELFF
TRBJ2-2,NA,once,15,TRBV7-7,TGTGCTAGCAGCGTTGTCAGGCCGAACACCGGGGAGCTGTTTTTT,CASSVVRPNTGELFF
TRBJ2-7,TRBD2,many,15,TRBV5-1,TGCGCCAGCAGCGGCGTAGCGGGAATCTCGGGCGAGCAGTACTTC,CASSGVAGISGEQYF
TRBJ2-7,NA,few,14,TRBV27,TGTGCCAGCAGTTTATCCGACATAAGGTACGAGCAGTACTTC,CASSLSDIRYEQYF
TRBJ1-3,TRBD1,few,13,TRBV20-1,TGCAGTGCTACCCCGGGACAGGGAAACACCATATATTTT,CSATPGQGNTIYF
TRBJ2-1,NA,NA,13,TRBV3-1,TGTGCCAGCAGCCAAGTTGGGGCGAATGAGCAGTTCTTC,CASSQVGANEQFF
TRBJ1-3,TRBD1,NA,15,TRBV5-4,TGTGCCTGCAGCCCAGGGGACAGGGAGGGAGACACCATATATTTT,CACSPGDREGDTIYF
TRBJ2-5,NA,few,12,TRBV30,TGTGCCTGGTGCGATTTGGGGAAGACCCAGTACTTC,CAWCDLGKTQYF
TRBJ1-2,NA,many,16,TRBV4-3,TGCGCCAGCAGCCAAGAGCCTCAGGGAGTAGGCTATGGCTACACCTTC,CASSQEPQGVGYGYTF